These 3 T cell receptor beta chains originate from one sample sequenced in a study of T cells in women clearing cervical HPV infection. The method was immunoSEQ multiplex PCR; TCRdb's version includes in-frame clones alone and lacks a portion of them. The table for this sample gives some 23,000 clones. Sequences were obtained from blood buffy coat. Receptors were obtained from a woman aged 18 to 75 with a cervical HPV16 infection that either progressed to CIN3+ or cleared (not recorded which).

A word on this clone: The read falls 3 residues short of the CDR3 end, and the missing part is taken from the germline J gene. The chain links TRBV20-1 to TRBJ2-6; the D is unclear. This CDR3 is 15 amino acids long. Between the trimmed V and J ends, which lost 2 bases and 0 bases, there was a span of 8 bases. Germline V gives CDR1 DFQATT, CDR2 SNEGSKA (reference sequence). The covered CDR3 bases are TGCAGTGCTAGAACCTCCAGCTCTGGGGCCAACGTC. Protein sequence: CSARTSSSGANV. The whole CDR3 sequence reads CSARTSSSGANVLTF.

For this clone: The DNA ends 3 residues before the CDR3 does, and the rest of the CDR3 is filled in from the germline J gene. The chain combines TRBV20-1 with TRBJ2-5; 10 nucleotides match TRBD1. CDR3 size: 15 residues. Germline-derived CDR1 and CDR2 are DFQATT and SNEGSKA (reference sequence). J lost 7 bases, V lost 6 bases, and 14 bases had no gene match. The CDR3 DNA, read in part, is TGCAGTGCAACTGATGGGACAGGGGCAATACGGACC. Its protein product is CSATDGTGAIRT. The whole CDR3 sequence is CSATDGTGAIRTQYF.

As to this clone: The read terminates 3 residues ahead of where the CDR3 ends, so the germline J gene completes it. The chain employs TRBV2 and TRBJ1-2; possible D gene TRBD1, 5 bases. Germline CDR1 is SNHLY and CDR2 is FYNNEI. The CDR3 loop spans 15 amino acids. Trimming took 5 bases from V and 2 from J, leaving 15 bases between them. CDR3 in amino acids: CASSRDGRVNYGYTF. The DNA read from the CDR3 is TGTGCCAGCAGTAGGGATGGCAGGGTGAACTATGGC.